These 3 T cell receptor beta chains share one sample of origin, sequenced in a study of T cells after posttransplantation cyclophosphamide. Cyclophosphamide on days +3 and +4 followed busulfan-fludarabine conditioning and a marrow graft. Method: immunoSEQ multiplex PCR; TCRdb's copy keeps in-frame clones and lacks some. Here the sample spans thousands of clones, roughly 86% being singletons. The sample was PBMCs, taken after allogeneic stem cell transplant with posttransplant cyclophosphamide. Source of these receptors: a female patient aged 50-60 years who received an allogeneic stem cell transplant from a related donor, was CMV-positive, and had no GVHD. The T cells may partly be graft donor cells.

The chain employs TRBV18 and TRBJ2-5, with D perhaps matching TRBD1 (6 bases). Trimming left V 1 base short and J 3 bases short, with 9 bases between. The CDR3 is made up of 14 amino acids. Per the germline V gene, CDR1 is KGHSH and CDR2 is LQKENI. The CDR3 sequence: CASSPLGAEETQYF. The CDR3 DNA is TGTGCCAGCTCACCACTGGGGGCTGAAGAGACCCAGTACTTC.

The CDR3, as DNA: TGTGCCAACGCTTCCGAGGAAAACCCCCCTTCCTACGAGCAGTACTTC. Translating it yields CANASEENPPSYEQYF. V is TRBV5-8 and J is TRBJ2-7; D unresolved. The CDR3 totals 16 residues. CDR1 is SGHTS, CDR2 YDEGEE, per germline. V was shortened by 9 bases and J by 1 base, with 23 bases between the two germline ends.

This chain joins TRBV5-5 and TRBJ2-2; 12 positions match TRBD2. This CDR3 contains 18 residues. Unmatched junction bases numbered 3, after V lost 0 bases and J lost 0 bases. The V gene's germline CDR1 is SGHKS and CDR2 YYEKEE (reference sequence). The CDR3 bases are TGTGCCAGCAGCTTGGGGCTAGCGGGAGGGCCGAACACCGGGGAGCTGTTTTTT. Translation gives CASSLGLAGGPNTGELFF.